This TCR beta chain came from a study of CD8 T cells in ankylosing spondylitis. One entry per CDR3 protein results from TCRdb running MiXCR on the 5' RACE reads. The table records about 160,000 distinct CDR3 sequences, around 8.9% of them present only once. This clonotype turned up a few times. The ends were cut back, 3 bases at V and 4 bases at J, with 10 bases in the middle. Germline assignment: CDR1 SEHNR and CDR2 FQNEAQ (reference sequence). This CDR3 has 14 amino acids. The sample was blood, either unsorted or a sorted T cell fraction (not recorded which). The chain carries TRBV7-9 and TRBJ1-5; D gene ambiguous. This TCR was recovered from a female donor with ankylosing spondylitis or in good health (not recorded which). Here the CDR3 reads CASSFPGPNQPQHF. CDR3 nucleotides: TGTGCCAGCAGCTTTCCGGGCCCGAATCAGCCCCAGCATTTT.